The TCR beta chain described here comes from a study of blood T cell repertoires in COVID-19 (TCRdb year 2020). A note on the overall study: The collaborator samples originated in the United States, Italy and Spain and spanned the acute and convalescent phases of COVID-19. A de-identified subject ID, COVID-19 status, age in years and sex were almost always included in the sample metadata. Deeply sampled blood TCRbeta repertoires from subjects exposed to, actively infected with, or recovered from COVID-19 were included in the dataset. The material from the prospective study consisted of cDNA or gDNA derived from T cells, B-cell-depleted T cells, or PBMCs. Where HLA class I and class II types were available, the types were taken from metadata supplied by the sample provider, not from assay-based typing. The repertoires were made available in a free public database intended to serve as a resource for research on the immune response to SARS-CoV-2. Samples came from the ongoing ImmuneRACE study (first 160 participants) plus 1,254 subjects from 6 global collaborators. Results the study describes overall, beyond this receptor: Clinical and demographic metadata were provided uncurated, with the amount varying by source and participant.

Each collaborating institution followed its own protocols to collect whole blood in K2EDTA tubes. For TCRbeta analysis, collaborators shipped samples as frozen whole blood, isolated PBMCs, or DNA extracted from either of those sample types. TCRbeta CDR3 regions were amplified from genomic DNA by means of the immunoSEQ Assay, a bias-controlled multiplex PCR. The paper's data handling went like this. The number of nucleated cells in each sample was estimated by amplification of reference gene primers within the assay. Sequence reads were collapsed and filtered to measure the absolute abundance of every unique TCRbeta CDR3 rearrangement. For each sample, productive Simpson clonality was calculated as the square root of Simpson's diversity index over productive rearrangements. TCRdb carries this immuneACCESS record with in-frame sequences only. Its versions omit some clonotypes, under half of them owing to an unresolved V gene in the studies checked, with the rest unexplained. V and J calls and clone size are those listed in that table; D and trimming were worked out from the DNA. In this sample the table shows 69,000 or so clones, around 89% of which occur a single time. Of the sample, 5% to 6% falls within the top ten clones.

Spanning cysteine to phenylalanine, the CDR3 consists of 16 amino acids. The kept DNA is CDR3 alone, 48 bases in frame from the first base. Compared with germline, V lacks 1 base and J lacks 6 bases; bases without a gene match: 9. The germline V gene yields SGHTA for CDR1 and FQGNSA for CDR2. This clone has only one observation. This clone's antigen is unknown. Base qualities are missing; no much larger clone stands one base away. This receptor chain uses TRBV7-2 and TRBJ2-1; TRBD2 fits 7 bases in the junction. The sequencing sample was made of peripheral blood. The TCR comes from a man in his fifties with acute or convalescent COVID-19. The nucleotide sequence is given as TGTGCCAGCAGCTTAGGTTCGGCGGGAGTGCTCAATGAGCAGTTCTTC. It codes for CASSLGSAGVLNEQFF. Supplemented by the reference TRBV7-2 and TRBJ2-1 proteins around the CDR3, the complete variable domain is GAGVSQSPSNKVTEKGKDVELRCDPISGHTALYWYRQSLGQGLEFLIYFQGNSAPDKSGLPSDRFSAERTGGSVSTLTIQRTQQEDSAVYLCASSLGSAGVLNEQFFGPGTRLTVL.